This T cell receptor beta chain was sequenced for a study of CD8 T cells in cerebrospinal fluid in Alzheimer's disease. Measured by frequency, this clonotype is large. One entry per CDR3 protein, without DNA, is what TCRdb gives after re-calling the 10x single-cell sequencing reads. This sample's table has several hundred distinct CDR3 sequences. The CDR3 has 17 amino acids. Per the germline V gene, CDR1 is DFQATT and CDR2 is SNEGSKA (reference sequence). The sequence derives from a human donor with Parkinson's disease. The sequencing input was cerebrospinal fluid. The rearrangement joins TRBV20-1 to TRBJ2-1; TCRdb's D gene call, TRBD2, goes unchecked for lack of DNA. The CDR3 sequence is CSAVGPGTSGRLDEQFF.